Sequencing of this T cell receptor beta chain was carried out in a study of PD-1 blockade in classical Hodgkin lymphoma. Produced via immunoSEQ multiplex PCR; TCRdb's table is partial and in-frame only. The data contain around 6,700 clones, just under 80% of them seen just once; the ten biggest clones take up 4%. Study-wide results and caveats: Patients who responded completely had about the same baseline diversity as newly diagnosed patients. Unlike CD8+ TCR diversity, which did not rise significantly by C4D1, CD4+ TCR diversity did. In newly diagnosed patients, baseline TCR diversity was reportedly below that of healthy donors. With respect to the repertoire differences, their causes, possibly disease activity or prior therapy, remain undefined.

All patients experienced relapse after autologous stem cell transplantation, and brentuximab vedotin exposure was variable. It was by magnetic negative selection that CD4+ T cells were purified from thawed PBMCs. With respect to this clone: Its cognate antigen is unknown.

CDR3 length: 13 residues. V was cut by 0 bases and J by 8 bases, with 13 bases left in between. The germline CDR1 and CDR2 sequences are GTSNPN and SVGIG (reference sequence). V and J are TRBV30 and TRBJ1-2; D is ambiguous. This sample comprised CD4+ T cells from blood, obtained at baseline. The TCR comes from a human donor with classical Hodgkin lymphoma. The CDR3 region has the DNA TGTGCCTGGAGTGTAAGCGAGTCTGGGGGCTACACCTTC. This sequence encodes CAWSVSESGGYTF. Based on the CDR3 plus reference TRBV30 and TRBJ1-2, the full variable domain is SQTIHQWPATLVQPVGSPLSLECTVEGTSNPNLYWYRQAAGRGLQLLFYSVGIGQISSEVPQNLSASRPQDRQFILSSKKLLLSDSGFYLCAWSVSESGGYTFGSGTRLTVV.